The sequence of this T cell receptor beta chain was determined in a study of blood T cell repertoires in COVID-19. The V gene lost 1 base and the J gene lost 8 bases, with 17 bases spanning the gap. CDR1 is MNHEY and CDR2 is SVGEGT in the germline V gene. This CDR3 comprises 16 residues. The table came from immunoSEQ multiplex PCR; TCRdb's copy has only in-frame clones and leaves some out. Of 60,000 to 70,000 clones in the sample, 90% to 95% are singletons; the top ten hold about 7.3%. The sequence derives from a human donor in a cohort sampled during active COVID-19. The sample was peripheral blood. The J gene is TRBJ1-4, the V gene TRBV6-2 or TRBV6-3, with D perhaps matching TRBD1 (6 bases). The chain's CDR3 is CASSYYSGAMGEKLFF. The CDR3 DNA reads as TGTGCCAGCAGTTACTATTCAGGGGCGATGGGAGAAAAACTGTTTTTT.